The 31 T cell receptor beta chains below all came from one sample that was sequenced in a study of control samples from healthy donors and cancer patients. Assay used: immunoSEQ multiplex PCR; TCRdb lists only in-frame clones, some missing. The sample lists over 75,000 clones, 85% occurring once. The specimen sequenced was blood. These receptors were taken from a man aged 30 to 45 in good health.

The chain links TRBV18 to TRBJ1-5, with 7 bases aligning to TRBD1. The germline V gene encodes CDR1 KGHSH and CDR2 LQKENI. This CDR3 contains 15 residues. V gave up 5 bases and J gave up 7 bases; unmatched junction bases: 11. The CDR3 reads CASSFQGDGRQPQHF. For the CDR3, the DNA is TGTGCCAGCTCATTTCAGGGGGACGGACGGCAGCCCCAGCATTTT. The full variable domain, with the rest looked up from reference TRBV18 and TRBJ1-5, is NAGVMQNPRHLVRRRGQEARLRCSPMKGHSHVYWYRQLPEEGLKFMVYLQKENIIDESGMPKERFSAEFPKEGPSILRIQQVVRGDSAAYFCASSFQGDGRQPQHFGDGTRLSIL.

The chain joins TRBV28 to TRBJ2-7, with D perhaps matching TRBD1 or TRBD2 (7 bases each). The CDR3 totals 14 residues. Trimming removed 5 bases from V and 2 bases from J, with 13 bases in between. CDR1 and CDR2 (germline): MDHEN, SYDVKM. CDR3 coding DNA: TGTGCCAGCAGTCGGGGGGACAGTACCTACGAGCAGTACTTC. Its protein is CASSRGDSTYEQYF.

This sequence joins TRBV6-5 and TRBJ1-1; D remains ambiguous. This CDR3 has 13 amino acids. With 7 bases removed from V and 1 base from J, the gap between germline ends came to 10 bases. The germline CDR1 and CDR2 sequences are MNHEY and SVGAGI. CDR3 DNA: TGTGCCAGCACGTCGCCCTCGAACACTGAAGCTTTCTTT. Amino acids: CASTSPSNTEAFF.

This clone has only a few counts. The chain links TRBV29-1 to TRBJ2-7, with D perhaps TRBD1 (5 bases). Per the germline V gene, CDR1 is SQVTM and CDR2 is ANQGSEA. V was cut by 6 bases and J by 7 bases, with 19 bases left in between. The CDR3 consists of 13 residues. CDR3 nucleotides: TGCAGCGTGACCCTCACCCAGGGTCCGGAGCAGTACTTC. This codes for CSVTLTQGPEQYF.

The CDR3 sequence is CASSPPTVYGYTF. CDR3 DNA: TGTGCCAGCAGCCCCCCGACGGTTTATGGCTACACCTTC. V and J are TRBV7-9 and TRBJ1-2; D not resolved. The V gene lost 5 bases and the J gene lost 5 bases, with 12 bases spanning the gap. CDR1 and CDR2 from the germline V gene are SEHNR and FQNEAQ (reference sequence). This CDR3 region has 13 residues.

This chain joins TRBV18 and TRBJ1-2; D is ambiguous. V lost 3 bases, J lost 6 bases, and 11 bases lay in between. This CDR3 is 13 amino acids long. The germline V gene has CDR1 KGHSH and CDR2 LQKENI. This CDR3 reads CASSPRGGDGYTF. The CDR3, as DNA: TGTGCCAGCTCACCTCGGGGAGGAGATGGCTACACCTTC.

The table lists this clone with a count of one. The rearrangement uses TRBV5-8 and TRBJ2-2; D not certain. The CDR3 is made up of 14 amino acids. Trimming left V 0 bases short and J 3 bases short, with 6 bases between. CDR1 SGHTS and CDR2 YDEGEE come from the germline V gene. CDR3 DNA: TGTGCCAGCAGCTTGGACTACTACACCGGGGAGCTGTTTTTT. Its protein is CASSLDYYTGELFF.

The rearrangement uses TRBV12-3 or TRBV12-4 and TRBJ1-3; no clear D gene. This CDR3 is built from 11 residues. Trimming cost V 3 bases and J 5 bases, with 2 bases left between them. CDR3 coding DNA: TGTGCCAGCAGTTTTCGAAACACCATATATTTT. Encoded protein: CASSFRNTIYF.

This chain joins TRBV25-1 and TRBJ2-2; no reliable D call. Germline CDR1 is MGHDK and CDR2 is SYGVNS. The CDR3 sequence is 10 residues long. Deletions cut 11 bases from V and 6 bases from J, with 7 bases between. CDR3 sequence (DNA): TGTGCCTCCTGGGCCGGGGAGCTGTTTTTT. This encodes CASWAGELFF.

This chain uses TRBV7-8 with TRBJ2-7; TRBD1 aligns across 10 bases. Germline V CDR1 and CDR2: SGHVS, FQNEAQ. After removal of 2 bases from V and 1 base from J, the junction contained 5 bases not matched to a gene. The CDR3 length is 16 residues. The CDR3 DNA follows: TGTGCCAGCAGCTTAATTCAGGGACAGGGGTCCTACGAGCAGTACTTC. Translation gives CASSLIQGQGSYEQYF.

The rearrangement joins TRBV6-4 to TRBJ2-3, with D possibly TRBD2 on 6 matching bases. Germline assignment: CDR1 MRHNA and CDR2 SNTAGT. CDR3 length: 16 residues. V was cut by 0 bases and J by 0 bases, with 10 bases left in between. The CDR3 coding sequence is TGTGCCAGCAGTGACTCTTTTAGCGGCAGCACAGATACGCAGTATTTT. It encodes CASSDSFSGSTDTQYF.

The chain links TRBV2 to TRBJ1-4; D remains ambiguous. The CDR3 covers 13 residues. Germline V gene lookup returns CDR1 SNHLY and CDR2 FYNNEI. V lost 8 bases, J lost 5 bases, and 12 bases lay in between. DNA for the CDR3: TGTGCCAGCCAGTCGTGGAGAAATGAAAAACTGTTTTTT. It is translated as CASQSWRNEKLFF.

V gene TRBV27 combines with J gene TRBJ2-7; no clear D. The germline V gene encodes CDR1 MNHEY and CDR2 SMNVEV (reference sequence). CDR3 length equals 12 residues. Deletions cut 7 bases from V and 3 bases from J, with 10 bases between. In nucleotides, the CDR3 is TGTGCCAGCAAGTTGGACCTCTACGAGCAGTACTTC. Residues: CASKLDLYEQYF.

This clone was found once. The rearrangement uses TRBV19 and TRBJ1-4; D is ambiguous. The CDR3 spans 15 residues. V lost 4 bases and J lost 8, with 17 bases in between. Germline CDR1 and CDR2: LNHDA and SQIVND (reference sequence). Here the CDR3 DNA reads TGTGCCAGTAGTACGGCGAGGACCGGAGGGGAAAAACTGTTTTTT. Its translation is CASSTARTGGEKLFF.

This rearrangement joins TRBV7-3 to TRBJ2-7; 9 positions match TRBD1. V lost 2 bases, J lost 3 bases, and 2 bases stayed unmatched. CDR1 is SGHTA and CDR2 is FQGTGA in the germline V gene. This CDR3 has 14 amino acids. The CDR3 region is CASSLGTGYYEQYF. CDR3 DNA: TGTGCCAGCAGCTTAGGGACAGGGTACTACGAGCAGTACTTC.

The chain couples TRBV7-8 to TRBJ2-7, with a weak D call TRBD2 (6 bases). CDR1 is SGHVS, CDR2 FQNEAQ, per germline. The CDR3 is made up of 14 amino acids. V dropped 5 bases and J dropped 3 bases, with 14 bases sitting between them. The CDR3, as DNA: TGTGCCAGCAGCCCCGGGACGGGGGTCTACGAGCAGTACTTC. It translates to CASSPGTGVYEQYF.

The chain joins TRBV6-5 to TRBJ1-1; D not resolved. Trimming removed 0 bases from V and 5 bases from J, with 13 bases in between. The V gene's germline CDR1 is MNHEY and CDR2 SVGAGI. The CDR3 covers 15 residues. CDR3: CASSYSREGITEAFF. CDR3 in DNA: TGTGCCAGCAGTTACTCGAGGGAGGGTATTACTGAAGCTTTCTTT.

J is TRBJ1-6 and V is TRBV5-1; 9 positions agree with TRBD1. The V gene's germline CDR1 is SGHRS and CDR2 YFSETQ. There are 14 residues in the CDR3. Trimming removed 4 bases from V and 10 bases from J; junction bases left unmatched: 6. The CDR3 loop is CASSTGQGRSPLHF. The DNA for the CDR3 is TGCGCCAGCAGCACGGGACAGGGCCGATCACCCCTCCACTTT.

The CDR3 loop is CASSLGYQRRMTQYF. The DNA for the CDR3 is TGTGCCAGCAGCTTGGGTTACCAGAGACGGATGACCCAGTACTTC. V is TRBV5-8 and J is TRBJ2-5; D gene ambiguous. The germline V gene has CDR1 SGHTS and CDR2 YDEGEE. Trimming pared 0 bases from V and 7 bases from J, leaving 16 bases between. The CDR3 has 15 amino acids. Together with reference TRBV5-8 and TRBJ2-5, the CDR3 gives the full variable domain: EAGVTQSPTHLIKTRGQQATLRCSPISGHTSVYWYQQALGLGLQFLLWYDEGEERNRGNFPPRFSGRQFPNYSSELNVNALELEDSALYLCASSLGYQRRMTQYFGPGTRLLVL.

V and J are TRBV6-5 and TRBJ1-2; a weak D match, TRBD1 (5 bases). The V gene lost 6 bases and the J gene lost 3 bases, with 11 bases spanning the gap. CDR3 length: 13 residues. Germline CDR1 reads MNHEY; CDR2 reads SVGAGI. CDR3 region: CASRGTGDYGYTF. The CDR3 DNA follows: TGTGCCAGCAGAGGAACAGGAGACTATGGCTACACCTTC.

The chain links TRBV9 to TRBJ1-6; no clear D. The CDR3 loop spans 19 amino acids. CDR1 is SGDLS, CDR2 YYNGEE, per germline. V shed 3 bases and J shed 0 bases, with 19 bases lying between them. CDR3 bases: TGTGCCAGCAGCGGAGCGTCTAGCCCGGCGAGCTCCTATAATTCACCCCTCCACTTT. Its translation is CASSGASSPASSYNSPLHF. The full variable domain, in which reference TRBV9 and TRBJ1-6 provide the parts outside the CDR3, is DSGVTQTPKHLITATGQRVTLRCSPRSGDLSVYWYQQSLDQGLQFLIQYYNGEERAKGNILERFSAQQFPDLHSELNLSSLELGDSALYFCASSGASSPASSYNSPLHFGNGTRLTVT.

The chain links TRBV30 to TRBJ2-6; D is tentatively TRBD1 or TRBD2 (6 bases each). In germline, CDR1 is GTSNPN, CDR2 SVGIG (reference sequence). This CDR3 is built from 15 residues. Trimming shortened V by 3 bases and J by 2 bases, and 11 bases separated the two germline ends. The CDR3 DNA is TGTGCCTGGAGAGGTGGGGGGCCTGGGGCCAACGTCCTGACTTTC. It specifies CAWRGGGPGANVLTF.

CDR3 nucleotides: TGTGCCACCAGTGATAGCGGGACTAGCGGAAATGAGCAGTTCTTC. Translated, it gives CATSDSGTSGNEQFF. This chain joins TRBV24-1 and TRBJ2-1; 11 positions match TRBD2. CDR1 is KGHDR, CDR2 SFDVKD, per germline. The CDR3 extends over 15 amino acids. V gave up 3 bases and J gave up 7 bases; unmatched junction bases: 4.

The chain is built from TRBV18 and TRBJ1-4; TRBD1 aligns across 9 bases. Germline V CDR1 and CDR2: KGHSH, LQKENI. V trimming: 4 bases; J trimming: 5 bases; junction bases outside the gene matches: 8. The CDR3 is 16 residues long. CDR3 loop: CASSLPTGTGNEKLFF. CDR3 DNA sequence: TGTGCCAGCTCACTTCCAACCGGGACAGGGAATGAAAAACTGTTTTTT.

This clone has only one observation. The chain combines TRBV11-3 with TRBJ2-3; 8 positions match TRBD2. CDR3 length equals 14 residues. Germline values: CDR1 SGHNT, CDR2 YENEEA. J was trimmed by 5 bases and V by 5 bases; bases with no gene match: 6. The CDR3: CASSPGGVGDTQYF. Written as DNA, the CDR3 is TGTGCCAGCAGCCCCGGGGGGGTAGGAGATACGCAGTATTTT.

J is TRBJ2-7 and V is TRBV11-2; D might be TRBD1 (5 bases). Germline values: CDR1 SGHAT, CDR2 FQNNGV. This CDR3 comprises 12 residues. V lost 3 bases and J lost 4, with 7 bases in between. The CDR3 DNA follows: TGTGCCAGCAGCTTCGACAGATACGAGCAGTACTTC. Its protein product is CASSFDRYEQYF.

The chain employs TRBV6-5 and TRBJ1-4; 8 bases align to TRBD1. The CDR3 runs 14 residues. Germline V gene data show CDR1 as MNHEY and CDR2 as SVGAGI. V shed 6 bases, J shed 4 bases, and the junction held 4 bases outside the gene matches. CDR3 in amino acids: CASSRDRINEKLFF. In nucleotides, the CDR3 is TGTGCCAGCAGCAGGGACAGGATTAATGAAAAACTGTTTTTT.

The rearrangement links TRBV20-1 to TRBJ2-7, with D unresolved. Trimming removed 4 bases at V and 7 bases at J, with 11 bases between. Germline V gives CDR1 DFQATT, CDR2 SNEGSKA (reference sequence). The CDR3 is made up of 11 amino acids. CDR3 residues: CSAKLLQEQYF. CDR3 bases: TGCAGTGCTAAACTTCTGCAAGAGCAGTACTTC.

The CDR3 loop reads CASSIRGLYNEQFF. DNA for the CDR3: TGTGCCAGTAGTATCCGAGGGCTCTACAATGAGCAGTTCTTC. The gene calls are TRBV19 and TRBJ2-1; TRBD2 might be the D (5 bases). Germline V gives CDR1 LNHDA, CDR2 SQIVND (reference sequence). The CDR3 extends over 14 amino acids. With 3 bases removed from V and 3 bases from J, the gap between germline ends came to 9 bases.

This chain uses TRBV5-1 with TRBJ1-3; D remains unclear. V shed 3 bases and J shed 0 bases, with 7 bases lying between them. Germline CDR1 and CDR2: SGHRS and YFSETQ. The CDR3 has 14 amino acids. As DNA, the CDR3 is TGCGCCAGCAGCTACGCCAGCTCTGGAAACACCATATATTTT. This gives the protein CASSYASSGNTIYF.

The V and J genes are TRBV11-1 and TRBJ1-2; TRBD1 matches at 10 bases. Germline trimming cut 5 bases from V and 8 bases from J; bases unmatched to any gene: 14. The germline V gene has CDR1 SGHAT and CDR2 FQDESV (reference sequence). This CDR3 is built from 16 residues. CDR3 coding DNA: TGTGCCAGCAGCGAGGGACAGGGGCCGTTTCTCGGGGGCTACACCTTC. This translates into CASSEGQGPFLGGYTF.